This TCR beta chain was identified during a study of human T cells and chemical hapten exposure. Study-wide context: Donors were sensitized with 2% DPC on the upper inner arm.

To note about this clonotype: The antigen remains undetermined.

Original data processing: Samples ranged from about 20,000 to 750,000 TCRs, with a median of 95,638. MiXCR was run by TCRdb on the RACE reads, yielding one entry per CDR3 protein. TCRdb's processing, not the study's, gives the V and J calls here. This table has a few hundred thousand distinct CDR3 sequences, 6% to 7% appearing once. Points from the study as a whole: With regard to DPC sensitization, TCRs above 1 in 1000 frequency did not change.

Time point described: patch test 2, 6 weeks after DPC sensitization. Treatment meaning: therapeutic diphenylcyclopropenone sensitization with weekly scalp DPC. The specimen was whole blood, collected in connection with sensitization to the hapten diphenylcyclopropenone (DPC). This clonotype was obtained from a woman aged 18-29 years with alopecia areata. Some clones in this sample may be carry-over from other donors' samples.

The CDR3 DNA reads TGCGCCAGCAGCCAAGATGATGGCTTTCTGAACACTGAAGCTTTCTTT. This gives the protein CASSQDDGFLNTEAFF. The V call is TRBV4-3, the J call TRBJ1-1; D remains unclear. CDR3 size: 16 residues. V dropped 0 bases and J dropped 0 bases, with 11 bases sitting between them. Germline V gene data show CDR1 as LGHNA and CDR2 as YSLEER.